This entry describes one T cell receptor (beta chain). This entry comes from a study of blood T cell repertoires in COVID-19. Study in general: Collection of acute and convalescent COVID-19 samples took place in the United States, Italy and Spain. T cells, B-cell-depleted T cells, or PBMCs supplied cDNA or gDNA.

Followed over time, Seattle patients had been enrolled while infection was active. Original handling: Amplification from reference gene primers served as the basis for estimated nucleated cell counts. Repertoires were generated with immunoSEQ multiplex PCR, while TCRdb's copy carries only in-frame clones and drops some. That table is the source of V, J and clone size, and D and trimming were worked out from the DNA. This sample has around 310,000 clones, with about 93% found just once. The CDR3 length is 15 residues. The V gene end was trimmed by 5 bases and the J gene end by 6 bases; junction bases not matched to a gene: 10. Germline V gene sequence: CDR1 MGHDK, CDR2 SYGVNS.

The source is a woman in her 30s with COVID-19, enrolled during active disease. This chain connects TRBV25-1 to TRBJ2-3, with 8 positions matching TRBD2. The sample consisted of peripheral blood. The CDR3 protein is CASSSLRGERDTQYF. In DNA, the CDR3 is TGTGCCAGCAGTTCCCTGCGGGGGGAAAGGGATACGCAGTATTTT.